The present T cell receptor (beta chain) was sequenced within a study of CD8 T cells in ankylosing spondylitis. Regarding the study as a whole: Within matched ankylosing spondylitis synovial fluid, disease-linked clones were reportedly significantly enriched. Clones that were linked to disease were CD8+ and were relatively rare in peripheral blood. A TCR beta motif made of eight highly homologous variants seemed typical of ankylosing spondylitis blood. Past studies reported some motif variants in reactive arthritis synovial fluid and blood.

Germline CDR1 reads SGHVS; CDR2 reads FNYEAQ. V was cut by 0 bases and J by 0 bases, with 12 bases left in between. The CDR3 is 16 amino acids. On this clonotype itself: Antigen specificity is unknown.

Making use of molecular barcodes, quantitative 5'-RACE generated TCR beta libraries. TCRdb ran MiXCR on the 5' RACE reads and lists one entry per CDR3 protein. The table has roughly 490,000 distinct CDR3 sequences, over 4% seen once. The source is a male donor with ankylosing spondylitis. J is TRBJ2-7 and V is TRBV7-6; D call uncertain. The source material was blood, either unsorted or a sorted T cell fraction (not recorded which). The CDR3 region is CASSLAPPSSSYEQYF. The CDR3 region has the DNA TGTGCCAGCAGCTTAGCCCCCCCCAGTAGCTCCTACGAGCAGTACTTC. Combining the CDR3 with reference TRBV7-6 and TRBJ2-7 gives the whole variable domain GAGVSQSPRYKVTKRGQDVALRCDPISGHVSLYWYRQALGQGPEFLTYFNYEAQQDKSGLPNDRFSAERPEGSISTLTIQRTEQRDSAMYRCASSLAPPSSSYEQYFGPGTRLTVT.